The 20 T cell receptor beta chains below were found in one sample sequenced in a study of blood T cell repertoires in COVID-19 (dated by TCRdb to about 2020). The library was generated by the immunoSEQ multiplex PCR assay. Not all clones reach the TCRdb copy of this immuneACCESS table, which keeps in-frame sequences only. Checked studies attribute under half of the gap to unresolved V genes and leave the rest unexplained. Within this sample are tens of thousands of clones, with about 91% of them counted one time only. 13% of the sample lies in the top ten. Sequencing was performed on peripheral blood. Every receptor here comes from a human donor with active COVID-19. The donor label of this sample is uncertain.

The chain carries TRBV7-2 and TRBJ2-5; D not certain. Germline lookup yields CDR1 SGHTA and CDR2 FQGNSA. V was cut by 1 base and J by 2 bases, with 8 bases left in between. This CDR3 is 14 amino acids long. The CDR3 reads CASSLGAPQETQYF. The CDR3 DNA reads as TGTGCCAGCAGCTTAGGAGCGCCTCAAGAGACCCAGTACTTC.

The chain combines TRBV18 with TRBJ2-5; D perhaps matches TRBD2 (6 bases). There are 15 residues in the CDR3. Germline assignment: CDR1 KGHSH and CDR2 LQKENI. Trimming stripped 2 bases from V and 1 base from J, with 11 bases between. The CDR3 loop is CASSPFDGSQETQYF. Here the CDR3 DNA reads TGTGCCAGCTCACCATTCGACGGGAGCCAAGAGACCCAGTACTTC.

This chain uses TRBV24-1 with TRBJ2-7; 7 nucleotides line up with TRBD1. The trim removed 4 bases at V and 5 bases at J, leaving 7 bases unmatched. The germline CDR1 and CDR2 sequences are KGHDR and SFDVKD. This CDR3 has 14 residues. Here the CDR3 DNA reads TGTGCCACCAGTGACCCGACAGGGCCCCACGAGCAGTACTTC. Its protein is CATSDPTGPHEQYF.

J is TRBJ2-1 and V is TRBV5-6; the match to TRBD2 covers 8 bases. The germline V gene encodes CDR1 SGHDT and CDR2 YYEEEE. Losses at the gene ends were 5 bases for V and 0 bases for J; bases not matched to a gene: 13. CDR3 length: 18 amino acids. The CDR3 DNA reads TGTGCCAGCAGTTTAATTACGGGAGGGCCAAGCTCCTACAATGAGCAGTTCTTC. Amino acid sequence: CASSLITGGPSSYNEQFF.

The J gene is TRBJ2-1, the V gene TRBV28; 8 bases are a match to TRBD1. CDR1 and CDR2 from the germline V gene are MDHEN and SYDVKM. The CDR3 covers 15 residues. Losses at the gene ends were 6 bases for V and 2 bases for J; bases not matched to a gene: 6. CDR3 sequence reads: CASSPGQGTYNEQFF. CDR3 nucleotides: TGTGCCAGCAGCCCCGGACAGGGAACCTACAATGAGCAGTTCTTC.

This sequence joins TRBV5-1 and TRBJ2-1, with 10 nucleotides matching TRBD2. The junction had 7 bases not matched to a gene; V was cut back by 0 bases and J by 4 bases. The length of the CDR3 is 17 residues. The germline gives CDR1 SGHRS, CDR2 YFSETQ. This CDR3 reads CASSLVVASGRYNEQFF. The CDR3, as DNA: TGCGCCAGCAGCTTGGTGGTTGCTAGCGGGAGATACAATGAGCAGTTCTTC.

The chain has TRBV6-2 or TRBV6-3 and TRBJ2-1; the match to TRBD2 covers 11 bases. This CDR3 is built from 16 residues. Germline CDR1 reads MNHEY; CDR2 reads SVGEGT. The V segment lost 6 bases and the J segment 4 bases; nucleotides outside the gene matches: 8. The CDR3 region is CASSLRGTSGYNEQFF. The CDR3 nucleotides are TGTGCCAGCAGCCTTAGGGGGACTAGCGGTTACAATGAGCAGTTCTTC.

This clone was seen just once. The chain combines TRBV28 with TRBJ2-1; maybe TRBD2 (5 bases). Germline CDR1 MDHEN, CDR2 SYDVKM. The CDR3 is made up of 14 amino acids. The V end was cut by 6 bases, the J end by 2 bases, with 11 bases between. The CDR3 spells CASRSPGTYNEQFF. CDR3 nucleotides: TGTGCCAGCAGATCCCCCGGGACCTACAATGAGCAGTTCTTC.

The chain combines TRBV2 with TRBJ2-6; D not resolved. Germline-derived CDR1 and CDR2 are SNHLY and FYNNEI. The length of the CDR3 is 15 residues. Trimming took off 7 bases at V and 0 bases at J, with 10 bases between the two ends. CDR3 DNA sequence: TGTGCCAGCAACCCAGGTTTCTCTGGGGCCAACGTCCTGACTTTC. This translates into CASNPGFSGANVLTF.

The chain carries TRBV19 and TRBJ2-2, with TRBD1 as a possible D gene (5 bases). The germline gives CDR1 LNHDA, CDR2 SQIVND (reference sequence). This CDR3 is built from 14 residues. V gave up 5 bases and J gave up 2 bases, with 9 bases separating them. The CDR3 here is CASSEGANTGELFF. In nucleotides, the CDR3 is TGTGCCAGTAGTGAAGGGGCCAACACCGGGGAGCTGTTTTTT.

The rearrangement uses TRBV5-1 and TRBJ1-2; TRBD1 aligns across 9 bases. V was clipped by 3 bases and J by 0 bases; unmatched bases: 3. Germline CDR1 is SGHRS and CDR2 is YFSETQ. The length of the CDR3 is 15 residues. CDR3 coding DNA: TGCGCCAGCAGCTCAGGGACAGGGACTAACTATGGCTACACCTTC. It codes for CASSSGTGTNYGYTF.

This clone came up once. V gene TRBV7-2 combines with J gene TRBJ1-5; 8 bases align to TRBD1. Trimming cost V 1 base and J 4 bases; bases outside gene matches: 6. CDR1 and CDR2 (germline): SGHTA, FQGNSA. This CDR3 contains 16 residues. CDR3 sequence reads: CASSLGGTGPNQPQHF. As DNA, the CDR3 is TGTGCCAGCAGCTTAGGAGGGACAGGCCCAAATCAGCCCCAGCATTTT. The whole variable domain, filled in from reference TRBV7-2 and TRBJ1-5, reads GAGVSQSPSNKVTEKGKDVELRCDPISGHTALYWYRQSLGQGLEFLIYFQGNSAPDKSGLPSDRFSAERTGGSVSTLTIQRTQQEDSAVYLCASSLGGTGPNQPQHFGDGTRLSIL.

This clone came up once. The V gene is TRBV18, the J gene TRBJ2-7, with D unresolved. V was pared by 4 bases and J by 0 bases, with 10 bases between. The CDR3 runs to 14 residues. The germline V gene encodes CDR1 KGHSH and CDR2 LQKENI. The CDR3 region is CASSQQHHSYEQYF. The CDR3 DNA follows: TGTGCCAGCTCACAACAACACCACTCCTACGAGCAGTACTTC. Full variable domain (missing parts from reference TRBV18 and TRBJ2-7): NAGVMQNPRHLVRRRGQEARLRCSPMKGHSHVYWYRQLPEEGLKFMVYLQKENIIDESGMPKERFSAEFPKEGPSILRIQQVVRGDSAAYFCASSQQHHSYEQYFGPGTRLTVT.

The chain uses TRBV7-2 and TRBJ2-7, with 12 nucleotides matching TRBD2. The CDR3 is 15 residues long. The germline V gene encodes CDR1 SGHTA and CDR2 FQGNSA. V trimming: 4 bases; J trimming: 4 bases; junction bases outside the gene matches: 5. The CDR3 region is CASSSGLAGPYEQYF. In nucleotides, the CDR3 is TGTGCCAGCAGCTCGGGACTAGCGGGTCCGTACGAGCAGTACTTC.

The chain couples TRBV12-3 or TRBV12-4 to TRBJ2-5; 9 nucleotides line up with TRBD1. The CDR3 runs to 12 residues. J lost 2 bases, V lost 8 bases, and 0 bases had no gene match. The CDR3, as DNA: TGTGCCAGCGGGACAGGGCAAGAGACCCAGTACTTC. This gives the protein CASGTGQETQYF.

The rearrangement links TRBV9 to TRBJ2-1, with D possibly matching TRBD2 (6 bases). In germline, CDR1 is SGDLS, CDR2 YYNGEE. The CDR3 contains 15 residues. Trimming removed 3 bases from V and 7 bases from J, with 17 bases in between. The CDR3 protein is CASSELATARNEQFF. Written as DNA, the CDR3 is TGTGCCAGCAGCGAACTAGCCACAGCGAGGAATGAGCAGTTCTTC.

The chain couples TRBV11-2 to TRBJ2-1, with no clear D. Trimming shortened V by 1 base and J by 7 bases, and 11 bases separated the two germline ends. Germline-derived CDR1 and CDR2 are SGHAT and FQNNGV. This CDR3 is 14 amino acids long. The CDR3 DNA reads TGTGCCAGCAGCTTAGGAGGTTTTCATAATGAGCAGTTCTTC. Its translation: CASSLGGFHNEQFF. The full variable domain, with the rest looked up from reference TRBV11-2 and TRBJ2-1, is EAGVAQSPRYKIIEKRQSVAFWCNPISGHATLYWYQQILGQGPKLLIQFQNNGVVDDSQLPKDRFSAERLKGVDSTLKIQPAKLEDSAVYLCASSLGGFHNEQFFGPGTRLTVL.

The rearrangement joins TRBV3-1 (or the pseudogene TRBV3-2) to TRBJ1-3, with TRBD1 identical over 7 bases. This CDR3 is 17 amino acids long. The junction had 11 bases not matched to a gene; V was cut back by 3 bases and J by 3 bases. Germline V gives CDR1 LGHDT, CDR2 YNNKEL (reference sequence). The CDR3 DNA reads as TGTGCCAGCAGCCAGGCACCGCGGACAGGAGGTGGAAACACCATATATTTT. It translates to CASSQAPRTGGGNTIYF.

The CDR3: CASSPRRVRGNTIYF. CDR3 DNA sequence: TGTGCCAGCAGCCCCCGCAGGGTAAGAGGAAACACCATATATTTT. V is TRBV28 and J is TRBJ1-3; a possible D gene is TRBD1 (5 bases). The germline CDR1 and CDR2 sequences are MDHEN and SYDVKM. This CDR3 has 15 amino acids. V was cut by 6 bases and J by 4 bases, with 16 bases left in between. The full variable domain, with the rest looked up from reference TRBV28 and TRBJ1-3, is DVKVTQSSRYLVKRTGEKVFLECVQDMDHENMFWYRQDPGLGLRLIYFSYDVKMKEKGDIPEGYSVSREKKERFSLILESASTNQTSMYLCASSPRRVRGNTIYFGEGSWLTVV.

The gene calls are TRBV5-8 and TRBJ2-3; 12 nucleotides agree with TRBD2. Germline V gene lookup returns CDR1 SGHTS and CDR2 YDEGEE. There are 16 residues in the CDR3. V lost 4 bases and J lost 0; bases outside the gene matches: 3. The CDR3 reads CASSITSGRSTDTQYF. The CDR3 DNA follows: TGTGCCAGCAGCATTACTAGCGGGAGGAGCACAGATACGCAGTATTTT.